These 9 T cell receptor beta chains were sequenced from one sample in a study of CXCR3-negative and CXCR3-positive naive CD8 T cells. Findings and caveats of the study: TRB CDR3 hydrophobicity was greater in CXCR3-positive naive cells than in CXCR3-negative naive cells.

5' RACE with UMI labels generated the TRB cDNA libraries. TCRdb re-called the 5' RACE reads and gives one entry per CDR3 protein, without DNA. Listed are 2,700 or so distinct CDR3 sequences; under 2.5% falls within the top ten. These receptors have no identified antigens. Sequenced sample: naive CXCR3+ CD8+ T cells from blood. The subset was: CD45RO-CCR7+CD27+CD95- naive CD8+ T cells expressing CXCR3 (TNR3+). These receptors were taken from a human donor in good health. Some clones in this sample may be carry-over from other donors' samples.

Measured by frequency, this clonotype is medium-sized. J is TRBJ2-2 and V is TRBV5-1; absent DNA, TCRdb's TRBD1 call cannot be checked. This CDR3 spans 13 amino acids. Germline V gene data show CDR1 as SGHRS and CDR2 as YFSETQ. The CDR3 loop is CASSLPGTGELFF.

This clonotype is classed as medium-sized by frequency. The chain joins TRBV20-1 to TRBJ2-1. CDR1 DFQATT and CDR2 SNEGSKA come from the germline V gene (reference sequence). CDR3 size: 13 residues. The CDR3 is CSGIGGTYNEQFF.

In terms of frequency, this clonotype is medium-sized. The CDR3 sequence is CASNHALTGAAFF. The chain recombines TRBV27 with TRBJ1-1; as DNA is missing, the TRBD1 call by TCRdb cannot be tested. The CDR3 length is 13 residues. The germline V gene encodes CDR1 MNHEY and CDR2 SMNVEV (reference sequence).

This clonotype registers medium-sized by frequency. This rearrangement joins TRBV29-1 to TRBJ2-2. CDR3 length: 13 residues. Germline V lookup: CDR1 SQVTM, CDR2 ANQGSEA. The CDR3 sequence: CSAVSGKTGELFF.

The rearrangement joins TRBV29-1 to TRBJ2-2; checking the TCRdb D call of TRBD1 is not possible without DNA. This CDR3 spans 17 amino acids. CDR1 and CDR2 (germline): SQVTM, ANQGSEA. CDR3: CSVELKGGGANTGELFF.

V and J are TRBV23-1 and TRBJ2-4; TCRdb's D call, TRBD1, is unchecked because there is no DNA. TRBV23-1 is labeled an ORF, and its function is uncertain. The CDR3 is made up of 17 amino acids. CDR3 residues: CASSQSRDRRFKNIQYF.

This clonotype registers medium-sized by frequency. The chain uses TRBV20-1 and TRBJ2-6; there is no DNA to check the TCRdb D call of TRBD1. The CDR3 totals 14 residues. The germline V gene has CDR1 DFQATT and CDR2 SNEGSKA (reference sequence). The chain's CDR3 is CSARVPGGANVLTF.

The rearrangement joins TRBV5-8 to TRBJ2-5; as DNA is missing, the TRBD1 call by TCRdb cannot be tested. Germline assignment: CDR1 SGHTS and CDR2 YDEGEE. The CDR3 has 13 amino acids. This chain's CDR3 is CASNYRGQETQYF. Filled out from reference TRBV5-8 and TRBJ2-5, the complete variable domain reads EAGVTQSPTHLIKTRGQQATLRCSPISGHTSVYWYQQALGLGLQFLLWYDEGEERNRGNFPPRFSGRQFPNYSSELNVNALELEDSALYLCASNYRGQETQYFGPGTRLLVL.

By frequency, this clonotype registers medium-sized. The J gene is TRBJ2-7, the V gene TRBV4-1; TCRdb gives TRBD2 as the D gene, but with no DNA this cannot be confirmed. Germline assignment: CDR1 MGHRA and CDR2 YSYEKL. The CDR3 consists of 16 residues. CDR3 protein: CASSQAWDSASYEQYF.